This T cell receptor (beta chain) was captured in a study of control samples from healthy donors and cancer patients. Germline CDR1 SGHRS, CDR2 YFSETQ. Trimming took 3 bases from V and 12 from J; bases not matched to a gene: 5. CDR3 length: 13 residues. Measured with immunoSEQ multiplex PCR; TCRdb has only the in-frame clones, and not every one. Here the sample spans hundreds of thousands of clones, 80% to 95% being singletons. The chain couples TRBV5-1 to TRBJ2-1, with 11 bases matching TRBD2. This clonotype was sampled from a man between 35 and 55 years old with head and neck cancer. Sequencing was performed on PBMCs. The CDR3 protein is CASSSWTSGLQFF. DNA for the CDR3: TGCGCCAGCAGCTCTTGGACTAGCGGGTTGCAGTTCTTC.